A single TCR beta chain is shown here with its context. The data originate from a study of cytotoxic CD8 clonotypes in ibrutinib-treated CLL. Only in-frame clones appear in the TCRdb table, and some are missing; sequencing was by immunoSEQ multiplex PCR. This sample has hundreds of thousands of clones; 60% to 75% occur once, and the top ten carry over 15%. Germline CDR1 is SGHRS and CDR2 is YFSETQ. The V gene lost 5 bases and the J gene lost 10 bases, with 16 bases spanning the gap. CDR3 length equals 13 residues. The gene calls are TRBV5-1 and TRBJ1-5; D is ambiguous. The source material was PBMCs, sampled after 24 months of ibrutinib treatment. The receptor comes from a human donor with chronic lymphocytic leukemia. CDR3 sequence (DNA): TGCGCCAGCAGACGAAGCAGTGAGGACCCCCAGCATTTT. Protein product: CASRRSSEDPQHF.